The rows below give T cell receptor beta chains drawn from one sample of a study of T cell repertoires in cytomegalovirus infection. TCRdb re-called the reads with MiXCR, one entry per CDR3 protein. This sample has some 250,000 distinct CDR3 sequences, with roughly 9.1% found just once. Source material: PBMCs. The receptors originated from a human donor in good health (CMV status not recorded). Some clones in this sample may be carry-over from other donors' samples. The CDR3 runs from the conserved cysteine through the conserved F or W. Fields, in order: D gene, CDR3 length, J gene, V gene, clone size, CDR3 DNA, CDR3 protein. The D gene is left open where the match is weak. Size tells how often a clone was seen (once, few, many) or the class of an expanded clone, and some rows leave it out.

D gene: -; CDR3 length: 16; J gene: TRBJ2-5; V gene: TRBV7-2; clone size: many; CDR3 DNA: TGTGCCAGCAGCTTAAATGCAGGGGCAGGCCAAGAGACCCAGTACTTC; CDR3 protein: CASSLNAGAGQETQYF
D gene: TRBD1; CDR3 length: 14; J gene: TRBJ1-5; V gene: TRBV2; clone size: many; CDR3 DNA: TGTGCCAGCAGTAGGGACAGGTCAAATCAGCCCCAGCATTTT; CDR3 protein: CASSRDRSNQPQHF
D gene: TRBD1; CDR3 length: 15; J gene: TRBJ1-5; V gene: TRBV15; clone size: -; CDR3 DNA: TGTGCCACCAGCAGAGTGGGACAGGGAGAACAGCCCCAGCATTTT; CDR3 protein: CATSRVGQGEQPQHF
D gene: -; CDR3 length: 16; J gene: TRBJ2-5; V gene: TRBV11-3; clone size: -; CDR3 DNA: TGTGCCAGCAGTTCCGGGAGGTCAGGGGTTGGAGAGACCCAGTACTTC; CDR3 protein: CASSSGRSGVGETQYF
D gene: -; CDR3 length: 14; J gene: TRBJ1-4; V gene: TRBV6-1; clone size: many; CDR3 DNA: TGTGCCAGCGGTACGAGGTCCTATAATGAAAAACTGTTTTTT; CDR3 protein: CASGTRSYNEKLFF
D gene: -; CDR3 length: 17; J gene: TRBJ2-2; V gene: TRBV7-2; clone size: many; CDR3 DNA: TGTGCCAGCAGCTTAGATTGGGACACCCGGCGTACCGGGGAGCTGTTTTTT; CDR3 protein: CASSLDWDTRRTGELFF
D gene: TRBD1; CDR3 length: 17; J gene: TRBJ1-2; V gene: TRBV29-1; clone size: few; CDR3 DNA: TGCAGCGTTGAGCGCTACCCGGGACAGGAGGGTGGCTATGGCTACACCTTC; CDR3 protein: CSVERYPGQEGGYGYTF
D gene: -; CDR3 length: 12; J gene: TRBJ2-7; V gene: TRBV6-2/TRBV6-3; clone size: few; CDR3 DNA: TGTGCCAGCACCCCTGCAGGGTACGAGCAGTACTTC; CDR3 protein: CASTPAGYEQYF
D gene: TRBD1; CDR3 length: 15; J gene: TRBJ1-4; V gene: TRBV7-8; clone size: many; CDR3 DNA: TGTGCCAGCAGCTATTCCGGGACAGCGAATGAAAAACTGTTTTTT; CDR3 protein: CASSYSGTANEKLFF
D gene: TRBD1; CDR3 length: 16; J gene: TRBJ1-5; V gene: TRBV7-2; clone size: many; CDR3 DNA: TGTGCCAGCAGCTCTGGACAGGGAGGGGGCAATCAGCCCCAGCATTTT; CDR3 protein: CASSSGQGGGNQPQHF
D gene: TRBD1; CDR3 length: 15; J gene: TRBJ1-1; V gene: TRBV7-6; clone size: many; CDR3 DNA: TGTGCCAGCAGCCCCCAGACAGGGACTTACACTGAAGCTTTCTTT; CDR3 protein: CASSPQTGTYTEAFF
D gene: -; CDR3 length: 12; J gene: TRBJ2-3; V gene: TRBV6-6; clone size: many; CDR3 DNA: TGTGCCAGCAGCCACGTCGCAGATACGCAGTATTTT; CDR3 protein: CASSHVADTQYF
D gene: -; CDR3 length: 14; J gene: TRBJ2-2; V gene: TRBV7-9; clone size: many; CDR3 DNA: TGTGCCAGCAGAAACCAGGCGAACACCGGGGAGCTGTTTTTT; CDR3 protein: CASRNQANTGELFF
D gene: -; CDR3 length: 13; J gene: TRBJ2-5; V gene: TRBV11-2; clone size: few; CDR3 DNA: TGTGCCAGCAGCCGGGGGCAGTGGGAGACCCAGTACTTC; CDR3 protein: CASSRGQWETQYF
D gene: TRBD2; CDR3 length: 16; J gene: TRBJ2-2; V gene: TRBV28; clone size: -; CDR3 DNA: TGTGCCAGCAGTTGGGGGGGAGTTTTGGGTACCGGGGAGCTGTTTTTT; CDR3 protein: CASSWGGVLGTGELFF
D gene: -; CDR3 length: 15; J gene: TRBJ1-2; V gene: TRBV14; clone size: few; CDR3 DNA: TGTGCCAGCAGCCAAGAGTCGAAAGCTAACTATGGCTACACCTTC; CDR3 protein: CASSQESKANYGYTF
D gene: TRBD1; CDR3 length: 14; J gene: TRBJ2-1; V gene: TRBV18; clone size: many; CDR3 DNA: TGTGCCAGCTCACCAGGGGGACAGCGGAATGAGCAGTTCTTC; CDR3 protein: CASSPGGQRNEQFF
D gene: -; CDR3 length: 13; J gene: TRBJ1-2; V gene: TRBV29-1; clone size: -; CDR3 DNA: TGCAGCGCCGGGGGAGGGCTAAACTATGGCTACACCTTC; CDR3 protein: CSAGGGLNYGYTF
D gene: -; CDR3 length: 14; J gene: TRBJ1-6; V gene: TRBV7-2; clone size: many; CDR3 DNA: TGTGCCAGCAGCTTAAGACAGACGAATTCACCCCTCCACTTT; CDR3 protein: CASSLRQTNSPLHF
D gene: -; CDR3 length: 17; J gene: TRBJ2-7; V gene: TRBV7-9; clone size: -; CDR3 DNA: TGTGCCAGCAGCTTACGAACGGGACACAACCCCGACTACGAGCAGTACTTC; CDR3 protein: CASSLRTGHNPDYEQYF
D gene: -; CDR3 length: 15; J gene: TRBJ1-5; V gene: TRBV19; clone size: -; CDR3 DNA: TGTGCCAGTAGTCCGACAGCCGCTTCCAATCAGCCCCAGCATTTT; CDR3 protein: CASSPTAASNQPQHF
D gene: TRBD1; CDR3 length: 14; J gene: TRBJ2-1; V gene: TRBV20-1; clone size: many; CDR3 DNA: TGCAGTGCGGAACCGGGACAGGGAGACAATGAGCAGTTCTTC; CDR3 protein: CSAEPGQGDNEQFF
D gene: -; CDR3 length: 13; J gene: TRBJ1-1; V gene: TRBV6-1; clone size: -; CDR3 DNA: TGTGCCAGTATACGGAAAGGGCGGACTGAAGCTTTCTTT; CDR3 protein: CASIRKGRTEAFF
D gene: TRBD1; CDR3 length: 15; J gene: TRBJ1-2; V gene: TRBV7-2; clone size: many; CDR3 DNA: TGTGCCAGCAGCCAGGGACAGGGGTCGGACTATGGCTACACCTTC; CDR3 protein: CASSQGQGSDYGYTF
D gene: TRBD2; CDR3 length: 14; J gene: TRBJ2-3; V gene: TRBV15; clone size: -; CDR3 DNA: TGTGCCACCAGAAGCGGGGTAGGCACAGATACGCAGTATTTT; CDR3 protein: CATRSGVGTDTQYF
D gene: -; CDR3 length: 17; J gene: TRBJ2-7; V gene: TRBV5-1; clone size: many; CDR3 DNA: TGCGCCAGCAGCTGGGGTATGGGCCGACAGGAAACCTACGAGCAGTACTTC; CDR3 protein: CASSWGMGRQETYEQYF
D gene: TRBD1; CDR3 length: 15; J gene: TRBJ2-5; V gene: TRBV7-8; clone size: many; CDR3 DNA: TGTGCCAGCAGAGCGGACAGGGGGGATCAAGAGACCCAGTACTTC; CDR3 protein: CASRADRGDQETQYF
D gene: -; CDR3 length: 12; J gene: TRBJ1-1; V gene: TRBV7-2; clone size: many; CDR3 DNA: TGTGCCAGCAGCTTAGCGGCATTGGAAGCTTTCTTT; CDR3 protein: CASSLAALEAFF
D gene: -; CDR3 length: 15; J gene: TRBJ2-2; V gene: TRBV29-1; clone size: many; CDR3 DNA: TGCAGCGTGCGAAGGGGCAGCCTCAACACCGGGGAGCTGTTTTTT; CDR3 protein: CSVRRGSLNTGELFF
D gene: TRBD1; CDR3 length: 15; J gene: TRBJ2-1; V gene: TRBV10-3; clone size: few; CDR3 DNA: TGTGCCATCAGGAGGGACAGGGGCTCCTACAATGAGCAGTTCTTC; CDR3 protein: CAIRRDRGSYNEQFF
D gene: TRBD2; CDR3 length: 13; J gene: TRBJ2-7; V gene: TRBV11-2; clone size: many; CDR3 DNA: TGTGCCAGTCAAACAGCGGGAGGGCGGGAGCAGTACTTC; CDR3 protein: CASQTAGGREQYF
D gene: -; CDR3 length: 14; J gene: TRBJ2-7; V gene: TRBV7-2; clone size: many; CDR3 DNA: TGTGCCAGCAGTTCCCATGGCGGGGACTACGAGCAGTACTTC; CDR3 protein: CASSSHGGDYEQYF
D gene: TRBD1; CDR3 length: 13; J gene: TRBJ2-4; V gene: TRBV7-8; clone size: many; CDR3 DNA: TGTGCCAGCAGCGCCAGACAGGGGAACATTCAGTACTTC; CDR3 protein: CASSARQGNIQYF
D gene: TRBD2; CDR3 length: 14; J gene: TRBJ2-3; V gene: TRBV5-1; clone size: -; CDR3 DNA: TGCGCCAGCAGCAGGCTAGCGGAGACAGATACGCAGTATTTT; CDR3 protein: CASSRLAETDTQYF
D gene: -; CDR3 length: 17; J gene: TRBJ1-4; V gene: TRBV4-3; clone size: many; CDR3 DNA: TGCGCCAGCAGCCCCTCCAGCCAAGGACAGTGGGGAGAAAAACTGTTTTTT; CDR3 protein: CASSPSSQGQWGEKLFF